The 4 T cell receptor beta chains listed next were all sequenced from one sample in a study of spatial heterogeneity in lung cancer (dated by TCRdb to between 2018 and 2021). Receptor amplification or capture employed 5' RACE. Sequencing was performed on a NextSeq 500. The public reads were reanalyzed by TCRdb: fastp trimming at Q25, MiXCR alignment, in-frame beta chains only. Here each entry gathers all rows of one CDR3 protein and keeps the most common genes and DNA. This sample comprises some 100,000 distinct CDR3 sequences, approximately 12% of them detected only once. Clones ranked in the top ten supply roughly 41% of the sample. The time point label of this sample denotes: sample taken at primary tumor resection. The sequences come from PBMCs, collected at surgery. Every receptor here comes from a male donor with early-stage non-small cell lung cancer.

This clonotype was recorded a few times. V usage is TRBV3-1 and J usage is TRBJ1-1, with 10 bases aligning to TRBD1. The V segment lost 7 bases and the J segment 5 bases; nucleotides outside the gene matches: 7. The CDR3 is 14 amino acids. Germline CDR1 and CDR2: LGHDT and YNNKEL (reference sequence). The CDR3 sequence is CASKRQGADTEAFF. The DNA for the CDR3 is TGTGCCAGCAAGAGACAGGGGGCTGATACTGAAGCTTTCTTT. Full variable domain (missing parts from reference TRBV3-1 and TRBJ1-1): DTAVSQTPKYLVTQMGNDKSIKCEQNLGHDTMYWYKQDSKKFLKIMFSYNNKELIINETVPNRFSPKSPDKAHLNLHINSLELGDSAVYFCASKRQGADTEAFFGQGTRLTVV.

This clonotype was found a few times. V and J are TRBV9 and TRBJ2-5; 8 positions agree with TRBD1. Germline lookup yields CDR1 SGDLS and CDR2 YYNGEE. The CDR3 is 14 amino acids. The trim removed 3 bases at V and 1 base at J, leaving 2 bases unmatched. The CDR3 loop reads CASSATGGQETQYF. The CDR3 region has the DNA TGTGCCAGCAGCGCTACAGGGGGCCAAGAGACCCAGTACTTC.

This clonotype has ten or more counts. The V gene is TRBV7-9, the J gene TRBJ2-7; 11 bases fit TRBD2. The CDR3 has 17 amino acids. In germline, CDR1 is SEHNR, CDR2 FQNEAQ (reference sequence). V dropped 8 bases and J dropped 1; count of bases not matched to a gene: 13. CDR3 region: CASSGLAGGPRSYEQYF. The DNA for the CDR3 is TGTGCCAGCTCCGGCCTAGCGGGAGGACCCCGATCCTACGAGCAGTACTTC. Looking up the rest from reference TRBV7-9 and TRBJ2-7 gives the full variable domain: DTGVSQNPRHKITKRGQNVTFRCDPISEHNRLYWYRQTLGQGPEFLTYFQNEAQLEKSRLLSDRFSAERPKGSFSTLEIQRTEQGDSAMYLCASSGLAGGPRSYEQYFGPGTRLTVT.

In this sample, this clonotype turned up a few times. Written as DNA, the CDR3 is TGTGCCAGCAGTTACCCGGACGGGGCCGGGGAGCAGTACTTC. Its protein is CASSYPDGAGEQYF. V gene TRBV6-2 or TRBV6-3 combines with J gene TRBJ2-7; D might be TRBD1 or TRBD2, each matching 5 bases. The CDR3 is 14 residues long. Germline CDR1 MNHEY, CDR2 SVGEGT. The V end was cut by 2 bases, the J end by 7 bases, with 15 bases between.